The source of this TCR beta chain is a study of post-analysis software for immune sequencing data. Study details: In terms of disease course, relapsing-remitting, secondary progressive and progressive-relapsing multiple sclerosis were included. Study-wide results and limits: Strong co-clustering by F measure was seen for same-batch samples. Roughly 5 TRBV segments, TRBV5-6, TRBV5-1 and TRBV20-1 among them, were found more frequent in patients than controls. The normalized Chao1 diversity of multiple sclerosis patients was significantly lower than that of controls.

V was trimmed by 6 bases and J by 0 bases, leaving 23 bases between them. The CDR3 is 18 residues long. Remarks on this clonotype: As yet, its antigen is unknown.

Unique molecular identifiers were carried by the TCR beta cDNA libraries. Between roughly 0.95 and 10 million T cells gave rise to 500,000 to 650,000 cDNA molecules. One entry per CDR3 protein, called by TCRdb with MiXCR from the PCR reads. This table has hundreds of thousands of distinct CDR3 sequences, roughly 27% appearing once. The sequence came from a girl aged 10 to 17 with multiple sclerosis. Material for sequencing was blood. The chain joins TRBV12-3 or TRBV12-4 to TRBJ2-5; possibly TRBD2 for D (5 bases). In DNA, the CDR3 is TGTGCCAGCAGGCATTCTCTTAGGGAGTTTGTCCACCAAGAGACCCAGTACTTC. It specifies CASRHSLREFVHQETQYF.